This entry describes one TCR beta chain. Its antigen is still unknown. The sample is drawn from a study of T-cell memory formation after mild COVID-19. MiXCR was run by TCRdb on the 5' RACE reads, yielding one entry per CDR3 protein. Seen here are about 430,000 distinct CDR3 sequences, over 15% observed once, and the top ten hold around a fifth. The CDR3 has 15 amino acids. The germline V gene has CDR1 SGHAT and CDR2 FQDESV (reference sequence). V lost 0 bases to trimming and J lost 8 bases; unmatched junction nucleotides: 5. Study outcomes and limitations: Clones shrinking between day 15 and 85 showed a balanced CD4/CD8 split, and those that grew later tilted toward CD4+.

This chain links TRBV11-1 with TRBJ2-1; 9 nucleotides match TRBD1. Sequencing input: PBMCs or a T cell subset sorted from them (not recorded which). This TCR came from a man younger than 35 who had mild COVID-19 (a few samples of this study predate the infection). Cell type and time point are not known. CDR3 sequence (DNA): TGTGCCAGCAGCTTAGCGCCCGGGACAGGGTATGAGCAGTTCTTC. This sequence encodes CASSLAPGTGYEQFF.